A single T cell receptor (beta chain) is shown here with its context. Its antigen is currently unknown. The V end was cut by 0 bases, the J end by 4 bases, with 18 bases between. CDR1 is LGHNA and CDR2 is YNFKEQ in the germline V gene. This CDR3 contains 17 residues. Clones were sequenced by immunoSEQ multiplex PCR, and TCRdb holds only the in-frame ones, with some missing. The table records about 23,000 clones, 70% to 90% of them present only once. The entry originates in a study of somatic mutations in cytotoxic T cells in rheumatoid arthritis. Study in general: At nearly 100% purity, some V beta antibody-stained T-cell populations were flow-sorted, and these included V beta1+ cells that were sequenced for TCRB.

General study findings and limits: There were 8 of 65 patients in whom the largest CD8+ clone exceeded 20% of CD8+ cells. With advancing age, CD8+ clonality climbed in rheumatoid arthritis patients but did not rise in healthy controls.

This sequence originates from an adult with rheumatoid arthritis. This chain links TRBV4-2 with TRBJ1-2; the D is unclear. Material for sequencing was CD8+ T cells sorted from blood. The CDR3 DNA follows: TGTGCCAGCAGCCAAGATTTGGTAGTTGGGGTGGGCTATGGCTACACCTTC. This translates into CASSQDLVVGVGYGYTF.